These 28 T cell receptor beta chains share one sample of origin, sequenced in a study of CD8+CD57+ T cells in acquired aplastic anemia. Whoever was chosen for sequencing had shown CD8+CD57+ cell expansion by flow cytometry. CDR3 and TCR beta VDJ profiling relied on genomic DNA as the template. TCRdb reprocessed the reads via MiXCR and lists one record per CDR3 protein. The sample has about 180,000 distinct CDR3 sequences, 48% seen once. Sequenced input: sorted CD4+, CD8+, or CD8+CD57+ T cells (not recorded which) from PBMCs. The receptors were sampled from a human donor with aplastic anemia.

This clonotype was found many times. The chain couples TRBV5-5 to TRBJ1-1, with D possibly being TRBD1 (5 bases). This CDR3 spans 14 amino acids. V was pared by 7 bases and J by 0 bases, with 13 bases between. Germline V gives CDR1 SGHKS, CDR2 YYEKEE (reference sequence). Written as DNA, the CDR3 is TGTGCCAGCTTGGGGGGGGGGTTGAACACTGAAGCTTTCTTT. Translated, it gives CASLGGGLNTEAFF.

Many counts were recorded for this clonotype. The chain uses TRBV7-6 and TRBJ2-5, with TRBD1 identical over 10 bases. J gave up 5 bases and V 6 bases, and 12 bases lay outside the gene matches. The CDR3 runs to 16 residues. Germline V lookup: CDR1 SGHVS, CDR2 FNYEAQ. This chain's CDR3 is CASSLTRDRGRETQYF. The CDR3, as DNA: TGTGCCAGCAGTCTCACCCGGGACAGGGGCCGGGAGACCCAGTACTTC.

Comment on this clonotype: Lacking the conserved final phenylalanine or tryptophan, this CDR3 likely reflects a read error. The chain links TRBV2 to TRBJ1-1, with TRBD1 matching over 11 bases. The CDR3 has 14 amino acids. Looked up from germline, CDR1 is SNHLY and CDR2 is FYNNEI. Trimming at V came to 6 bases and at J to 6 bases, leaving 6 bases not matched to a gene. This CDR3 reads CASRLGQGGAEAFY. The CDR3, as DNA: TGTGCCAGCAGATTGGGACAGGGGGGCGCTGAAGCTTTCTAT.

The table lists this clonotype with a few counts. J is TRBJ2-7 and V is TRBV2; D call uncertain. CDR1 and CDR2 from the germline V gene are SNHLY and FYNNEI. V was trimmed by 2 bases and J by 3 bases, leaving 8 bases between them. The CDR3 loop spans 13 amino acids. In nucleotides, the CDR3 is TGTGCCAGCAGTGAACGCTCAGTCTACGAGCAGTACTTC. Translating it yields CASSERSVYEQYF.

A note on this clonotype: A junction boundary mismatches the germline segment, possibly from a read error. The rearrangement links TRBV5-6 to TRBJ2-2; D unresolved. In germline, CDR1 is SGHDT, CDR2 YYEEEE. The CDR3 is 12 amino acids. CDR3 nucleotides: TGTGCCTGCAGCTTGGTGGTCGGGGAGCTGTTTTTT. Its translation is CACSLVVGELFF. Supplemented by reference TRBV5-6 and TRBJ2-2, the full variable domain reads DAGVTQSPTHLIKTRGQQVTLRCSPKSGHDTVSWYQQALGQGPQFIFQYYEEEERQRGNFPDRFSGHQFPNYSSELNVNALLLGDSALYLCACSLVVGELFFGEGSRLTVL.

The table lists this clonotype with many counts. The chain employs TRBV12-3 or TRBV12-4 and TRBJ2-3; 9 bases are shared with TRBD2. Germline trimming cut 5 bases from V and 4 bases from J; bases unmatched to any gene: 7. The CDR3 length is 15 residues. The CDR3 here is CASSPGTSLPDTQYF. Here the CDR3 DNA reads TGTGCCAGCAGTCCCGGGACTAGCCTCCCAGATACGCAGTATTTT.

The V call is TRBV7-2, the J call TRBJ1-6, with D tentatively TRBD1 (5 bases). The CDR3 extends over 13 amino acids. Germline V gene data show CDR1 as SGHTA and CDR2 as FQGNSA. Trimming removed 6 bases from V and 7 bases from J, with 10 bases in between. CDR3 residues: CASSWGLNSPLHF. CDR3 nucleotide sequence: TGTGCCAGCAGTTGGGGCCTGAATTCACCCCTCCACTTT.

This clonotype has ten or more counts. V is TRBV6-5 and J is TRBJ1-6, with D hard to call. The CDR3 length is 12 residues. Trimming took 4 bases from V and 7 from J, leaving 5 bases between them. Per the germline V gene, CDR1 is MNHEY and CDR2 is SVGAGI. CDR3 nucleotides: TGTGCCAGCAGTTCAGACAATTCACCCCTCCACTTT. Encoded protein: CASSSDNSPLHF.

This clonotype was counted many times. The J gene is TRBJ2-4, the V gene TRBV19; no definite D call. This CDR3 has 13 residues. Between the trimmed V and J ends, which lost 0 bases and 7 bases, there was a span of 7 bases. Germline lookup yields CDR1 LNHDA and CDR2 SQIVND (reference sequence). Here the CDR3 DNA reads TGTGCCAGTAGTATAGAACCGGGCAACATTCAGTACTTC. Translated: CASSIEPGNIQYF.

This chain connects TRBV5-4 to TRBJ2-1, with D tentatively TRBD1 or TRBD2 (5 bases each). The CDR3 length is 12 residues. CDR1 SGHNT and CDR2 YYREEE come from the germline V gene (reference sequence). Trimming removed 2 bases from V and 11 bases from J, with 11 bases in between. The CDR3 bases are TGTGCCAGCAGCTTAGACCGGGGCAAGCAGTTCTTC. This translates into CASSLDRGKQFF.

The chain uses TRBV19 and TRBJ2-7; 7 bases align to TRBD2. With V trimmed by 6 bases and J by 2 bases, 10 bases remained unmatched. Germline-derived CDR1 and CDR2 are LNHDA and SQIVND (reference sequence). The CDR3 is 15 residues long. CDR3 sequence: CASRPGGVGTYEQYF. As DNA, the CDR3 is TGTGCCAGTAGGCCGGGGGGAGTAGGGACCTACGAGCAGTACTTC.

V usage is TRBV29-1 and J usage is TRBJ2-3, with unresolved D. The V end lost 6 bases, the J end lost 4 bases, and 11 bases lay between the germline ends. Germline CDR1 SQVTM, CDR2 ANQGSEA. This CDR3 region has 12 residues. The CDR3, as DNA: TGCAGCGTGCAGAGAGCGCCAGATACGCAGTATTTT. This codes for CSVQRAPDTQYF.

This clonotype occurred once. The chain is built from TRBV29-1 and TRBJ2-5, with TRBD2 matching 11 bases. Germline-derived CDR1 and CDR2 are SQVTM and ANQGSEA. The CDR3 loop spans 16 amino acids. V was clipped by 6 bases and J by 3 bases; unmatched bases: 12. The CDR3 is CSVGALLLAGEETQYF. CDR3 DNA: TGCAGCGTCGGCGCTCTCCTACTAGCGGGAGAAGAGACCCAGTACTTC. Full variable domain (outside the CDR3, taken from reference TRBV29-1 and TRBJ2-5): SAVISQKPSRDICQRGTSLTIQCQVDSQVTMMFWYRQQPGQSLTLIATANQGSEATYESGFVIDKFPISRPNLTFSTLTVSNMSPEDSSIYLCSVGALLLAGEETQYFGPGTRLLVL.

CDR3 protein: CASSLNLGRGTETQYF. CDR3 coding DNA: TGTGCCAGCAGCTTAAATCTCGGACGAGGGACAGAGACCCAGTACTTC. The chain combines TRBV7-2 with TRBJ2-5; the D gene could be TRBD1 or TRBD2 (5 bases each). This CDR3 is 16 amino acids long. Germline CDR1 SGHTA, CDR2 FQGNSA. V lost 2 bases to trimming and J lost 4 bases, with 17 bases between them.

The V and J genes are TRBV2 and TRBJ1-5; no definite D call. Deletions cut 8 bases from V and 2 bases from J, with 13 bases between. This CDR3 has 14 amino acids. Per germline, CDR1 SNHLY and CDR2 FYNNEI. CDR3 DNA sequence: TGTGCCAGCGGGGTCCAACAGCGCAATCAGCCCCAGCATTTT. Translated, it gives CASGVQQRNQPQHF.

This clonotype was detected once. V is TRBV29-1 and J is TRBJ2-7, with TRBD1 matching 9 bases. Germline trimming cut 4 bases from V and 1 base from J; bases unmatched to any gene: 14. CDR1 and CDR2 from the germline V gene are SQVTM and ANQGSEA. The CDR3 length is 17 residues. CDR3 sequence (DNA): TGCAGCGTTGGGGCGGGGGACAGGGTCCAATTTTCCTACGAGCAGTACTTC. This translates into CSVGAGDRVQFSYEQYF.

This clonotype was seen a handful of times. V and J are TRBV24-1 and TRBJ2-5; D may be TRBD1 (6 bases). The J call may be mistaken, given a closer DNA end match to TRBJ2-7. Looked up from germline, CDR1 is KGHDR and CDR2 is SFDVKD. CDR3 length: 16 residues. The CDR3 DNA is TGTGCCACCAGTGCCCCTTCTGAGACAGGCTTCTACGAGCAGTACTTC. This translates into CATSAPSETGFYEQYF.

The CDR3 loop is CASSLVRNFLVYSNQPQHF. For the CDR3, the DNA is TGTGCCAGCAGTTTGGTGCGGAATTTTTTGGTATATAGCAATCAGCCCCAGCATTTT. This rearrangement joins TRBV12-3 or TRBV12-4 to TRBJ1-5, with D unclear. The CDR3 is made up of 19 amino acids. Trimming removed 3 bases at V and 0 bases at J, with 21 bases between.

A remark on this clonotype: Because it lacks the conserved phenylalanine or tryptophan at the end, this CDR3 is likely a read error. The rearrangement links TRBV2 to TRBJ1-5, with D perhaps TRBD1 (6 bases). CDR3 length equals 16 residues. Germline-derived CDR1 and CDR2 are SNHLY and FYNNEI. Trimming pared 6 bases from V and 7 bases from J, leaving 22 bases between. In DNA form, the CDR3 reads TGTGCCAGCAGACCTTCCGGGCCCAGGGGAGCACAGCCCCAGCATTCT. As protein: CASRPSGPRGAQPQHS.

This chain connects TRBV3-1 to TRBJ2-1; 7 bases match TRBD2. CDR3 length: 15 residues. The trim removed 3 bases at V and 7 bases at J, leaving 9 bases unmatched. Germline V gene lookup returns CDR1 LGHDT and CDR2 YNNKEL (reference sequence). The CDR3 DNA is TGTGCCAGCAGCCAGAGGGAGGGAGGGACGAATGAGCAGTTCTTC. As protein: CASSQREGGTNEQFF.

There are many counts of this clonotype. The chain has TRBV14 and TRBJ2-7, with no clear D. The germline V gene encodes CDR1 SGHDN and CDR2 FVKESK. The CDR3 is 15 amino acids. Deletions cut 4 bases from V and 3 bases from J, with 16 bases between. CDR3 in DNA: TGTGCCAGCAGCCTTCAAGGGCGTTTGGGCTACGAGCAGTACTTC. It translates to CASSLQGRLGYEQYF.

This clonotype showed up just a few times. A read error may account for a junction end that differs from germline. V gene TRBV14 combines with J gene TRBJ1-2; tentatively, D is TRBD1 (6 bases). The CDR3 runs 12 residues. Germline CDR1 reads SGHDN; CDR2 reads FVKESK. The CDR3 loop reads CASSQDGGQLVF. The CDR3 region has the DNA TGTGCCAGCAGCCAAGATGGAGGACAGTTAGTCTTC.

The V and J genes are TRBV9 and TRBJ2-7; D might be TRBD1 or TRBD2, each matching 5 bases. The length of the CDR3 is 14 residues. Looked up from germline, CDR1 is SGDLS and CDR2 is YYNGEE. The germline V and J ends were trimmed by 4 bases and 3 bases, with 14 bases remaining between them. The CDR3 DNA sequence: TGTGCCAGCAGCCCCGAGGGGATCGGCTACGAGCAGTACTTC. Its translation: CASSPEGIGYEQYF.

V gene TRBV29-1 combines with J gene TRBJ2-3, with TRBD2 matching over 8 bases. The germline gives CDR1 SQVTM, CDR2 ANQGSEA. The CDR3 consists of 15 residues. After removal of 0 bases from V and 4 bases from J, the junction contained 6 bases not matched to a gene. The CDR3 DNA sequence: TGCAGCGTTGAAGATCGCGGGGGGCGTGCAGATACGCAGTATTTT. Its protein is CSVEDRGGRADTQYF.

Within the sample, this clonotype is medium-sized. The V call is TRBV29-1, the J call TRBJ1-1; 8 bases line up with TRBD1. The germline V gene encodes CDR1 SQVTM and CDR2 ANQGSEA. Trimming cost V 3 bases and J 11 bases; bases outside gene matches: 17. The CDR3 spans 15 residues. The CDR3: CSVDHPTGGGFGAFF. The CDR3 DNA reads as TGCAGCGTTGATCACCCTACAGGGGGAGGATTCGGTGCTTTCTTT.

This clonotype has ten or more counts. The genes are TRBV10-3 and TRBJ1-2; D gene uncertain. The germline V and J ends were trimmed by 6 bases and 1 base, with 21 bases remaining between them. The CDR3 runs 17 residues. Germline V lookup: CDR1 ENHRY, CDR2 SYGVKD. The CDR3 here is CAISDDDVLRLNYGYTF. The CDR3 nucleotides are TGTGCCATCAGCGACGACGACGTGCTGAGACTTAACTATGGCTACACCTTC.

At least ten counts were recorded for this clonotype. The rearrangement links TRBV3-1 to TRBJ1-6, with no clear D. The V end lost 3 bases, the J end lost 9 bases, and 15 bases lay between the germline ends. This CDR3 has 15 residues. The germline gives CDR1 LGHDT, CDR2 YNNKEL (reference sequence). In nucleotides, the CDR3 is TGTGCCAGCAGCCACCCCGCGAGGGCGGGTTCACCCCTCCACTTT. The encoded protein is CASSHPARAGSPLHF.

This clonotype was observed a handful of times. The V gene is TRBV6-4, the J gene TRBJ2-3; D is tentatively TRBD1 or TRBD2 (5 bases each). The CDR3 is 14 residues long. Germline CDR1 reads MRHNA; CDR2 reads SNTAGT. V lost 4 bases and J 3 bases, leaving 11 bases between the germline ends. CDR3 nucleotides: TGTGCCAGCAGTGCGTCCGGGACGACAGATACGCAGTATTTT. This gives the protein CASSASGTTDTQYF.